This TCR beta chain was captured by sequencing in a study of cytomegalovirus exposure and HLA in healthy donors. Findings and caveats of the study: A few V segments could not be told apart, such as TRBV6-2 and TRBV6-3, and were left out. Association of a missense DCLRE1C variant with TCR beta V- and J-gene trimming was reported in a later analysis. Among donors in an Asian-associated ancestry cluster, a later analysis reportedly found fewer N-insertions than the roughly 610-donor mean. With high specificity and sensitivity, the classifier reportedly diagnosed cytomegalovirus status.

The CDR3 runs to 14 residues. The V gene end was trimmed by 6 bases and the J gene end by 3 bases; junction bases not matched to a gene: 8. Germline V gene sequence: CDR1 SQVTM, CDR2 ANQGSEA. It was with 60 Vbeta and 13 Jbeta primers that the PCR ran. The table came from immunoSEQ multiplex PCR; TCRdb's copy has only in-frame clones and leaves some out. The sample records around 200,000 clones, roughly four fifths being singletons. As to this clone: No antigen is known for it.

The chain couples TRBV29-1 to TRBJ1-3; 7 bases fit TRBD1. The sequence was obtained from a young man in good health and CMV-seronegative. Sequencing used PBMCs. DNA of the CDR3: TGCAGCGTGGAGGACAGGTCGTATGGAAACACCATATATTTT. Protein product: CSVEDRSYGNTIYF.